The 24 T cell receptor beta chains given below trace back to one sample, sequenced in a study of cytomegalovirus exposure and HLA in healthy donors. The PCR ran on 60 Vbeta and 13 Jbeta primers. TCRdb's table, derived via immunoSEQ multiplex PCR, lists solely in-frame clones and lacks some. Counted here are some 170,000 clones, about 75% occurring once; the ten biggest clones make up 2.5% to 3%. The material sequenced was PBMCs. All receptors derive from a woman in her forties or fifties in good health and CMV-seropositive.

For this clone: Other DNA sequences in the sample encode the same CDR3. V gene TRBV30 combines with J gene TRBJ1-5, with D possibly TRBD1 on 6 matching bases. This CDR3 is built from 14 residues. Germline V gene sequence: CDR1 GTSNPN, CDR2 SVGIG (reference sequence). The germline V and J ends were trimmed by 2 bases and 1 base, with 9 bases remaining between them. Written as DNA, the CDR3 is TGTGCCTGGAGTCCGGGGGGCAGCAATCAGCCCCAGCATTTT. This encodes CAWSPGGSNQPQHF.

The rearrangement uses TRBV5-1 and TRBJ2-3; maybe TRBD2 (5 bases). With 6 bases removed from V and 5 bases from J, the gap between germline ends came to 16 bases. Germline values: CDR1 SGHRS, CDR2 YFSETQ. CDR3 length: 14 residues. For the CDR3, the DNA is TGCGCCAGCACCGGGTCAGTGGGGAGAGATACGCAGTATTTT. Translation: CASTGSVGRDTQYF.

The chain uses TRBV5-1 and TRBJ1-1; a possible D gene is TRBD1 (6 bases). V was cut by 0 bases and J by 4 bases, with 16 bases left in between. There are 16 residues in the CDR3. Germline lookup yields CDR1 SGHRS and CDR2 YFSETQ. DNA of the CDR3: TGCGCCAGCAGCTTGGGGGACACGAATGGAGGCACTGAAGCTTTCTTT. This sequence encodes CASSLGDTNGGTEAFF.

V and J are TRBV18 and TRBJ2-1, with 9 nucleotides matching TRBD1. This CDR3 comprises 14 residues. Germline V gives CDR1 KGHSH, CDR2 LQKENI. The junction had 0 bases not matched to a gene; V was cut back by 3 bases and J by 3 bases. Here the CDR3 DNA reads TGTGCCAGCTCACCGGGACAGGGCTACAATGAGCAGTTCTTC. It translates to CASSPGQGYNEQFF.

The chain recombines TRBV6-1 with TRBJ2-7; a possible D gene is TRBD2 (6 bases). The CDR3 sequence is 16 residues long. The germline V gene has CDR1 MNHNS and CDR2 SASEGT. V lost 3 bases and J lost 2, with 17 bases in between. The CDR3 DNA sequence: TGTGCCAGCAGTGAGGCTAGTTGGGGGGACCCCTACGAGCAGTACTTC. Encoded protein: CASSEASWGDPYEQYF.

The table lists this clone with a count of one. V gene TRBV5-1 combines with J gene TRBJ1-4; weak D call: TRBD1 (6 bases). This CDR3 is built from 16 residues. Germline values: CDR1 SGHRS, CDR2 YFSETQ. V lost 3 bases and J lost 0, with 12 bases in between. The CDR3, as DNA: TGCGCCAGCAGCTGGGGGCCGACGGCAACTAATGAAAAACTGTTTTTT. Amino acids: CASSWGPTATNEKLFF. Looking up the rest from reference TRBV5-1 and TRBJ1-4 gives the full variable domain: KAGVTQTPRYLIKTRGQQVTLSCSPISGHRSVSWYQQTPGQGLQFLFEYFSETQRNKGNFPGRFSGRQFSNSRSEMNVSTLELGDSALYLCASSWGPTATNEKLFFGSGTQLSVL.

V gene TRBV5-3 combines with J gene TRBJ2-5, with 10 bases matching TRBD2. TRBV5-3 is classed as an ORF, of uncertain function. Losses at the gene ends were 1 base for V and 1 base for J; bases not matched to a gene: 10. The CDR3 is 18 amino acids. The CDR3 DNA reads as TGTGCCAGAAGCTTGCCGACTACTAGCGGGAAAAGCCAAGAGACCCAGTACTTC. Protein product: CARSLPTTSGKSQETQYF.

The genes are TRBV7-2 and TRBJ1-1; D is uncertain. Germline-derived CDR1 and CDR2 are SGHTA and FQGNSA. The CDR3 has 15 amino acids. The V end lost 4 bases, the J end lost 0 bases, and 12 bases lay between the germline ends. CDR3 residues: CASSSSWALNTEAFF. In nucleotides, the CDR3 is TGTGCCAGCAGCTCGTCGTGGGCACTGAACACTGAAGCTTTCTTT.

This clone was detected only once. The chain combines TRBV25-1 with TRBJ2-3, with 10 bases that match TRBD2. Trimming removed 6 bases from V and 1 base from J; junction bases left unmatched: 4. This CDR3 has 15 residues. Per the germline V gene, CDR1 is MGHDK and CDR2 is SYGVNS. The CDR3 reads CASRHGTSGTDTQYF. CDR3 DNA sequence: TGTGCCAGCAGACACGGGACTAGCGGCACAGATACGCAGTATTTT.

This clone was picked up a small number of times. The rearrangement uses TRBV13 and TRBJ1-2; 10 bases line up with TRBD1. Germline trimming cut 5 bases from V and 7 bases from J; bases unmatched to any gene: 7. The CDR3 has 14 residues. Looked up from germline, CDR1 is PRHDT and CDR2 is FYEKMQ (reference sequence). The CDR3: CASSRQGAQGGYTF. DNA for the CDR3: TGTGCCAGCAGCAGACAGGGGGCGCAAGGTGGCTACACCTTC.

In this sample, this clone turned up once. The sample carries other DNA sequences with the same CDR3. The chain couples TRBV11-2 to TRBJ1-1; no reliable D call. Germline V gene lookup returns CDR1 SGHAT and CDR2 FQNNGV. V lost 0 bases to trimming and J lost 5 bases, with 7 bases between them. The CDR3 consists of 13 residues. CDR3 nucleotides: TGTGCCAGCAGCTTAGAGGCGGGGACTGAAGCTTTCTTT. Encoded protein: CASSLEAGTEAFF.

As to this clone: Other DNA sequences within the sample encode an identical CDR3. The chain is built from TRBV29-1 and TRBJ1-1; TRBD1 is a possible D gene (5 bases). The CDR3 is 14 amino acids. V lost 3 bases to trimming and J lost 1 base, with 12 bases between them. CDR1 and CDR2 from the germline V gene are SQVTM and ANQGSEA. The CDR3 region is CSVDRPGSNTEAFF. For the CDR3, the DNA is TGCAGCGTTGACCGGCCAGGGTCGAACACTGAAGCTTTCTTT.

V and J are TRBV5-1 and TRBJ2-7, with D maybe TRBD1 (6 bases). Germline V gives CDR1 SGHRS, CDR2 YFSETQ. This CDR3 contains 14 residues. V gave up 0 bases and J gave up 2 bases, with 9 bases separating them. The DNA of the CDR3 is TGCGCCAGCAGCTTGGCAGGGGACCCCTACGAGCAGTACTTC. Translation: CASSLAGDPYEQYF. The variable domain in full, with the rest retrieved from reference TRBV5-1 and TRBJ2-7, is KAGVTQTPRYLIKTRGQQVTLSCSPISGHRSVSWYQQTPGQGLQFLFEYFSETQRNKGNFPGRFSGRQFSNSRSEMNVSTLELGDSALYLCASSLAGDPYEQYFGPGTRLTVT.

V is TRBV5-1 and J is TRBJ2-5, with D perhaps matching TRBD1 (5 bases). Trimming left V 0 bases short and J 4 bases short, with 13 bases between. CDR1 SGHRS and CDR2 YFSETQ come from the germline V gene. The length of the CDR3 is 15 residues. This CDR3 is CASSLDRMEGETQYF. The CDR3 nucleotides are TGCGCCAGCAGCTTGGACAGGATGGAAGGAGAGACCCAGTACTTC.

The rearrangement uses TRBV5-1 and TRBJ1-2; possible D gene TRBD1, 6 bases. CDR1 is SGHRS and CDR2 is YFSETQ in the germline V gene. The CDR3 extends over 12 amino acids. Trimming took 3 bases from V and 7 from J, leaving 10 bases between them. CDR3 amino acids: CASSSHRVGYTF. CDR3 in DNA: TGCGCCAGCAGCTCCCACAGGGTTGGCTACACCTTC.

The V and J genes are TRBV5-1 and TRBJ1-1; 7 bases line up with TRBD1. Germline assignment: CDR1 SGHRS and CDR2 YFSETQ. The CDR3 is 17 amino acids. Losses at the gene ends were 4 bases for V and 5 bases for J; bases not matched to a gene: 17. The CDR3 here is CASSAPGQLRGSTEAFF. In DNA, the CDR3 is TGCGCCAGCAGCGCGCCGGGACAGCTTAGAGGGAGTACTGAAGCTTTCTTT.

This sequence joins TRBV19 and TRBJ1-5; the D is unclear. This CDR3 has 15 amino acids. Trimming removed 3 bases at V and 1 base at J, with 10 bases between. Germline CDR1 reads LNHDA; CDR2 reads SQIVND (reference sequence). The CDR3 spells CASSIETGSNQPQHF. The CDR3 coding sequence is TGTGCCAGTAGTATCGAAACGGGAAGCAATCAGCCCCAGCATTTT.

The chain carries TRBV7-9 and TRBJ1-1; D not resolved. CDR1 and CDR2 from the germline V gene are SEHNR and FQNEAQ (reference sequence). V dropped 2 bases and J dropped 4 bases, with 8 bases sitting between them. The CDR3 is 13 amino acids. CDR3 residues: CASSLFTGTEAFF. Here the CDR3 DNA reads TGTGCCAGCAGCTTATTTACTGGCACTGAAGCTTTCTTT.

The chain recombines TRBV10-3 with TRBJ2-1, with 10 bases fitting TRBD2. The V segment lost 2 bases and the J segment 8 bases; nucleotides outside the gene matches: 12. The CDR3 is made up of 17 amino acids. From germline, CDR1 is ENHRY and CDR2 SYGVKD. The CDR3 DNA reads as TGTGCCATCAGTGAGACGTCTAGCGGGGGAAGTGAGCATGAGCAGTTCTTC. Amino acid sequence: CAISETSSGGSEHEQFF.

The chain is built from TRBV5-1 and TRBJ1-1; D perhaps matches TRBD1 (5 bases). CDR3 length: 15 amino acids. V shed 5 bases and J shed 4 bases, with 18 bases lying between them. Looked up from germline, CDR1 is SGHRS and CDR2 is YFSETQ. CDR3 amino acids: CASSTEEGLGTEAFF. CDR3 nucleotides: TGCGCCAGCAGTACCGAGGAGGGGTTGGGCACTGAAGCTTTCTTT.

The chain links TRBV7-9 to TRBJ1-2; TRBD1 matches 9 bases. The V segment lost 7 bases and the J segment 8 bases; nucleotides outside the gene matches: 17. Per germline, CDR1 SEHNR and CDR2 FQNEAQ (reference sequence). The CDR3 loop spans 16 amino acids. CDR3 protein: CASNSLRDRDRYGYTF. The CDR3 nucleotides are TGTGCCAGCAACTCCCTTAGGGACAGGGACAGGTACGGCTACACCTTC. The full variable domain, rest sourced from reference TRBV7-9 and TRBJ1-2, is DTGVSQNPRHKITKRGQNVTFRCDPISEHNRLYWYRQTLGQGPEFLTYFQNEAQLEKSRLLSDRFSAERPKGSFSTLEIQRTEQGDSAMYLCASNSLRDRDRYGYTFGSGTRLTVV.

V and J are TRBV7-7 and TRBJ1-1; D remains ambiguous. Per germline, CDR1 SSHAT and CDR2 FNYEAQ (reference sequence). Trimming left V 5 bases short and J 0 bases short, with 7 bases between. The CDR3 covers 13 residues. DNA of the CDR3: TGTGCCAGCAGCAAGGAGGTGAACACTGAAGCTTTCTTT. It is translated as CASSKEVNTEAFF.

The gene calls are TRBV7-9 and TRBJ1-2; 7 nucleotides match TRBD1. The CDR3 loop spans 15 amino acids. The germline gives CDR1 SEHNR, CDR2 FQNEAQ (reference sequence). Trimming removed 5 bases from V and 7 bases from J; junction bases left unmatched: 13. The DNA for the CDR3 is TGTGCCAGCAGCGCGAGGGACAGACCCCTTAGTGGCTACACCTTC. Its translation is CASSARDRPLSGYTF.

V usage is TRBV30 and J usage is TRBJ1-3; possible D gene TRBD1, 5 bases. CDR3 size: 14 residues. The ends were cut back, 1 base at V and 2 bases at J, with 9 bases in the middle. CDR1 and CDR2 from the germline V gene are GTSNPN and SVGIG (reference sequence). This chain's CDR3 is CAWSGGGPGNTIYF. The CDR3 DNA follows: TGTGCCTGGAGTGGGGGGGGTCCTGGAAACACCATATATTTT.